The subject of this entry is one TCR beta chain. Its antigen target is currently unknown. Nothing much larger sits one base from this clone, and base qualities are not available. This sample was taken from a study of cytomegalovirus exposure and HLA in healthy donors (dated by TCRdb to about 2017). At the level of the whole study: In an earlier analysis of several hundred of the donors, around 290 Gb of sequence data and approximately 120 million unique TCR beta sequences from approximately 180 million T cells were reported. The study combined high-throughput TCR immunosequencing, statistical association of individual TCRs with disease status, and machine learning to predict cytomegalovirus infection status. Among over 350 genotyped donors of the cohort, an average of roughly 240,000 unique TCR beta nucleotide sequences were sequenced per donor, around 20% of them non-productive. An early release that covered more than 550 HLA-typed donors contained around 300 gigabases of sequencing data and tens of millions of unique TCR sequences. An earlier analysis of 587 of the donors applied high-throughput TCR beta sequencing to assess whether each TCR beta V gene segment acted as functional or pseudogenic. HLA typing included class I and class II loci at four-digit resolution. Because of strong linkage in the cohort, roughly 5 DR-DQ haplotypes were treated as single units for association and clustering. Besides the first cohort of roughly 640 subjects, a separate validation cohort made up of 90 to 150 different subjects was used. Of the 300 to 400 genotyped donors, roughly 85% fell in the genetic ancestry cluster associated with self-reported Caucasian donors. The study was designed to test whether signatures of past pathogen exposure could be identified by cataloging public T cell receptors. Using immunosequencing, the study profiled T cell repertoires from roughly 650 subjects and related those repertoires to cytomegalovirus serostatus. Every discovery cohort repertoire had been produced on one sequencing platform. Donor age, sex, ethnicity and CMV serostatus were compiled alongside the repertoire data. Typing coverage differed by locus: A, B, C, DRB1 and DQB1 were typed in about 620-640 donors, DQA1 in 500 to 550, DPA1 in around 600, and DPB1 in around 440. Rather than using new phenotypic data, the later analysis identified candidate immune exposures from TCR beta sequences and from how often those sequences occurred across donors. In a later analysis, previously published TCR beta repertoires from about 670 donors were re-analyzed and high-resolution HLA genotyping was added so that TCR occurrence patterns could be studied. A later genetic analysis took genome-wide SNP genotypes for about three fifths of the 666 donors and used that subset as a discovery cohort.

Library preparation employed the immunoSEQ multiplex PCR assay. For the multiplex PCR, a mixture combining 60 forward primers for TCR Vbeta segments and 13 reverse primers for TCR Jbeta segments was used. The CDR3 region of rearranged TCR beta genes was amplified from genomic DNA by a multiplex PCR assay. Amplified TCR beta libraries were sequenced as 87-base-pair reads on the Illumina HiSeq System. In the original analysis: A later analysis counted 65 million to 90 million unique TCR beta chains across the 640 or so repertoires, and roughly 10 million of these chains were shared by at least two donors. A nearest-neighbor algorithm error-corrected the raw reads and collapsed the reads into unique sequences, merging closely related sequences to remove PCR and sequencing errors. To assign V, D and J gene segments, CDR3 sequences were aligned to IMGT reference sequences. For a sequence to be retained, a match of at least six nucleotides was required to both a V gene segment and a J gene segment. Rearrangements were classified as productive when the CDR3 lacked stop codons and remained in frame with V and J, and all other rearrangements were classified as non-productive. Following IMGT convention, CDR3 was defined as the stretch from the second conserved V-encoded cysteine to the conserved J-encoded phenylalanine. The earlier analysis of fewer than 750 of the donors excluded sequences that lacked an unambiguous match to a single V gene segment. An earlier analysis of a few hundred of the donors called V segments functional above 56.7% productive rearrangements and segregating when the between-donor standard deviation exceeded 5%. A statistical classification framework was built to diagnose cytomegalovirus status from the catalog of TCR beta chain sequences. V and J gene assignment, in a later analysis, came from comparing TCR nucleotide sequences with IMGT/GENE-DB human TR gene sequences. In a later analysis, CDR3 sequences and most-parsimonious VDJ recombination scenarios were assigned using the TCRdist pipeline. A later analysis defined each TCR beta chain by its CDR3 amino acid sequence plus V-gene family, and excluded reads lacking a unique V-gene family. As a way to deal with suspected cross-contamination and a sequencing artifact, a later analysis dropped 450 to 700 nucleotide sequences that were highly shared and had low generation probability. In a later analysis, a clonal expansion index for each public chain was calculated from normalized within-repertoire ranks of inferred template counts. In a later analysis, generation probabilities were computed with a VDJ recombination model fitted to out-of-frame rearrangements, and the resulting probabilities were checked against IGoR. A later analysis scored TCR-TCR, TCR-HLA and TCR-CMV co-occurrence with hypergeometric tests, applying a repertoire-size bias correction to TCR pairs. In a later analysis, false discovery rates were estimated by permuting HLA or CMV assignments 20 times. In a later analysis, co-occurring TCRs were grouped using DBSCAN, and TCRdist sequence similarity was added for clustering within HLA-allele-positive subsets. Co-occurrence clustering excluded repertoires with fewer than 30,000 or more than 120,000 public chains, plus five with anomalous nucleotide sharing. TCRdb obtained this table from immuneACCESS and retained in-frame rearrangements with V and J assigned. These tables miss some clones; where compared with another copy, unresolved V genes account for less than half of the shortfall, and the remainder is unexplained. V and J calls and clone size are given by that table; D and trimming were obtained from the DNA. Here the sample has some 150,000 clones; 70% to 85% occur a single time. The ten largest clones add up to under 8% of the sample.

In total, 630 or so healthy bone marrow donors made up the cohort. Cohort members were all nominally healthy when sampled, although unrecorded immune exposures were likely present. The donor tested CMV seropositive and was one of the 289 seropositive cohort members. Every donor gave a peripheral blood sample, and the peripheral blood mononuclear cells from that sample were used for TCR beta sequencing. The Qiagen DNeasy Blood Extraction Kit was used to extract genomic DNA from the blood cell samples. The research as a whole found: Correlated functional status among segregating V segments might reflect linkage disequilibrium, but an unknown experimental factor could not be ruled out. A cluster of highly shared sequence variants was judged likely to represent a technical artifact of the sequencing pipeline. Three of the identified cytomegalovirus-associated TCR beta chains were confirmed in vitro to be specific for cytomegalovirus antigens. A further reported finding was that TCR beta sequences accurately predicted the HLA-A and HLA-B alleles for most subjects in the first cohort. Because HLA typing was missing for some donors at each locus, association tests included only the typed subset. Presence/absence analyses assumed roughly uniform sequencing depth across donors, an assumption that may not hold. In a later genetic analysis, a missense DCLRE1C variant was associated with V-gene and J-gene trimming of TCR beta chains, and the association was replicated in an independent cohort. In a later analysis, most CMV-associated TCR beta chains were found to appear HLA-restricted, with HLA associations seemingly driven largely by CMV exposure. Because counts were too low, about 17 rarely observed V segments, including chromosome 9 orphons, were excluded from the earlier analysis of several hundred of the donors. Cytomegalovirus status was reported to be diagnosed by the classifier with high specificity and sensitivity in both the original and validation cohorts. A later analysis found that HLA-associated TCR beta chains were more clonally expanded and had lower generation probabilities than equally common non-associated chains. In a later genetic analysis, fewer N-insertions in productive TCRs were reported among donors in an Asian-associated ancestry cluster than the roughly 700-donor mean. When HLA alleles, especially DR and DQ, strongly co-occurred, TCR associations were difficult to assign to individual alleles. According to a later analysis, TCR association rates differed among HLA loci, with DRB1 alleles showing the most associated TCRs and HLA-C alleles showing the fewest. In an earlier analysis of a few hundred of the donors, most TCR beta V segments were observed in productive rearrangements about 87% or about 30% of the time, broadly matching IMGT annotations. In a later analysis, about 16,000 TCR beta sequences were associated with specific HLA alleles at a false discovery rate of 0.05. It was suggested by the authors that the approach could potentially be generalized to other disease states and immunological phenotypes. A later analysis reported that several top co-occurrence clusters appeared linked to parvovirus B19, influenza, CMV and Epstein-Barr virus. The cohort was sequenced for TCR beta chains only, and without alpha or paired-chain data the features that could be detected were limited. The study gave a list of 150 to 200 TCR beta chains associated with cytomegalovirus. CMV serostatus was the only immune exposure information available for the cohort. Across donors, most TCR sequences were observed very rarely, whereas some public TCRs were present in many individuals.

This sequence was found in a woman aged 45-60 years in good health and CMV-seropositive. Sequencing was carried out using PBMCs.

The CDR3 region has the sequence CASSLDRAEGPNTEAFF. The nucleotides read TGTGCCAGCAGCCTCGACCGCGCCGAGGGTCCGAACACTGAAGCTTTCTTT. The rearranged chain carries TRBV14 and TRBJ1-1; the D gene identity is not certain. Measured from the cysteine to the phenylalanine, the CDR3 is 17 residues long. The sequence is cut down to CDR3 DNA, 51 bases in frame from base 1. CDR1 and CDR2 are drawn from the germline V gene: SGHDN, FVKESK. Trimming removed 4 bases from V and 1 base from J, leaving 19 bases between the germline ends. With the portions outside the CDR3 filled from the reference TRBV14 and TRBJ1-1 genes, the complete variable region becomes EAGVTQFPSHSVIEKGQTVTLRCDPISGHDNLYWYRRVMGKEIKFLLHFVKESKQDESGMPNNRFLAERTGGTYSTLKVQPAELEDSGVYFCASSLDRAEGPNTEAFFGQGTRLTVV.